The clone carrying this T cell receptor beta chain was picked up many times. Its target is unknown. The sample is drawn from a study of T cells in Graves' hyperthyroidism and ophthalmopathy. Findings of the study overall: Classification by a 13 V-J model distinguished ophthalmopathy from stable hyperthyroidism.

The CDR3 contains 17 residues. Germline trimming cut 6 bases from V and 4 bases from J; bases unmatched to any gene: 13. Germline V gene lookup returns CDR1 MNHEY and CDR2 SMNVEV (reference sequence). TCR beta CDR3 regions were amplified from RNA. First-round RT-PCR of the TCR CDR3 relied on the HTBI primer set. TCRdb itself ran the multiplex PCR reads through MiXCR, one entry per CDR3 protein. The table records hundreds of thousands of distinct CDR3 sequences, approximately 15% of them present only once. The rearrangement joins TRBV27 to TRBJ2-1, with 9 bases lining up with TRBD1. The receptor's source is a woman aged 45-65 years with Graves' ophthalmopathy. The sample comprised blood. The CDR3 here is CASRITVGGQGYNEQFF. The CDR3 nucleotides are TGTGCCAGCAGAATAACGGTAGGGGGACAGGGTTACAATGAGCAGTTCTTC.